This entry lists 26 T cell receptor beta chains sequenced from one sample in a study of regulatory T cells in long-lasting Graves disease. HTBI primers from iRepertoire and Arm-PCR of CDR3 regions yielded the TCR beta libraries. TCRdb independently ran MiXCR on the multiplex PCR reads; one entry per CDR3 protein. The repertoire holds hundreds of thousands of distinct CDR3 sequences, with approximately 15% as singletons. Specified time point: newly diagnosed GD, antithyroid drugs for less than 3 months. The TCR library was prepared using RNA isolated from PBMCs. The data also belong to a second study, concerning T cells in Graves' hyperthyroidism and ophthalmopathy.

The sample was peripheral blood mononuclear cells (PBMCs), taken at new diagnosis, from a patient treated with antithyroid drugs. These receptors were taken from a man in his forties or fifties with Graves disease.

Ten or more counts support this clonotype. The chain combines TRBV30 with TRBJ2-3, with D uncertain. The germline CDR1 and CDR2 sequences are GTSNPN and SVGIG (reference sequence). Trimming took off 5 bases at V and 2 bases at J, with 11 bases between the two ends. This CDR3 comprises 13 residues. CDR3 protein: CAWSARITDTQYF. CDR3 DNA sequence: TGTGCCTGGTCGGCACGTATCACAGATACGCAGTATTTT.

This clonotype was seen many times. The chain has TRBV6-2 or TRBV6-3 and TRBJ2-1; no clear D. This CDR3 region has 18 residues. V was pared by 0 bases and J by 0 bases, with 15 bases between. Per the germline V gene, CDR1 is MNHEY and CDR2 is SVGEGT. The CDR3 here is CASSYSYTDWSSYNEQFF. The CDR3 DNA reads as TGTGCCAGCAGTTACTCATATACCGACTGGAGCTCCTACAATGAGCAGTTCTTC.

Many counts were recorded for this clonotype. V gene TRBV20-1 combines with J gene TRBJ1-6; 7 bases are shared with TRBD1. V lost 1 base, J lost 9 bases, and 6 bases stayed unmatched. The CDR3 length is 14 residues. Germline lookup yields CDR1 DFQATT and CDR2 SNEGSKA (reference sequence). The CDR3 nucleotides read TGCAGTGCTAGAGGGGGACAGACATTTTCACCCCTCCACTTT. Translating gives CSARGGQTFSPLHF.

In this sample, this clonotype turned up many times. The gene calls are TRBV7-9 and TRBJ2-7; 10 positions agree with TRBD1. This CDR3 has 15 residues. CDR1 SEHNR and CDR2 FQNEAQ come from the germline V gene (reference sequence). J gave up 3 bases and V 6 bases, and 8 bases lay outside the gene matches. The CDR3 is CASSSGTGVFYEQYF. The CDR3 nucleotides are TGTGCCAGCAGTTCCGGGACAGGGGTCTTCTACGAGCAGTACTTC.

There are many counts of this clonotype. The chain uses TRBV20-1 and TRBJ2-5; TRBD1 matches at 8 bases. Germline-derived CDR1 and CDR2 are DFQATT and SNEGSKA (reference sequence). The CDR3 length is 16 residues. V shed 3 bases and J 1 base; nucleotides not matched to a gene: 10. The CDR3 spells CSARETGQALQETQYF. CDR3 coding DNA: TGCAGTGCTAGGGAGACGGGACAGGCCCTCCAAGAGACCCAGTACTTC.

The chain joins TRBV11-1 to TRBJ1-6; no clear D gene. Germline values: CDR1 SGHAT, CDR2 FQDESV (reference sequence). The germline V and J ends were trimmed by 5 bases and 5 bases, with 10 bases remaining between them. This CDR3 has 14 residues. The CDR3 nucleotides are TGTGCCAGCAGCCCACGGGGAAATAATTCACCCCTCCACTTT. Translated, it gives CASSPRGNNSPLHF.

This clonotype has ten or more counts. One end of the junction fails to match germline, which may point to a read error. The chain recombines TRBV12-3 or TRBV12-4 with TRBJ2-2; no clear D gene. This CDR3 is 14 amino acids long. The CDR3 DNA follows: TGCGCCAGCAATTTCAACTCCAACACCGGGGAGCTGTTTTTT. It specifies CASNFNSNTGELFF.

The chain has TRBV2 and TRBJ1-2; TRBD1 aligns across 8 bases. V lost 6 bases to trimming and J lost 8 bases; unmatched junction nucleotides: 14. CDR3 size: 15 residues. Germline CDR1 and CDR2: SNHLY and FYNNEI. Here the CDR3 reads CASRYSGTGFGGYTF. The CDR3 DNA follows: TGTGCCAGCAGGTACTCCGGGACAGGCTTCGGGGGCTACACCTTC.

This clonotype was recorded a few times. The chain employs TRBV20-1 and TRBJ1-1; the D gene is possibly TRBD1 (5 bases). The CDR3 contains 12 residues. With 5 bases removed from V and 6 bases from J, the gap between germline ends came to 13 bases. Germline V gene sequence: CDR1 DFQATT, CDR2 SNEGSKA (reference sequence). The CDR3 DNA sequence: TGCAGTGCTGTCCCGGGGGTGGCTGAAGCTTTCTTT. Its translation is CSAVPGVAEAFF.

In DNA, the CDR3 is TGTGCCAGTGGGGATACAGATACGCAGTATTTT. This translates into CASGDTDTQYF. This chain links TRBV9 with TRBJ2-3; D remains unclear. CDR3 length: 11 amino acids. V lost 8 bases, J lost 3 bases, and 7 bases lay in between. Germline V gene sequence: CDR1 SGDLS, CDR2 YYNGEE. Full variable domain (rest looked up from reference TRBV9 and TRBJ2-3): DSGVTQTPKHLITATGQRVTLRCSPRSGDLSVYWYQQSLDQGLQFLIQYYNGEERAKGNILERFSAQQFPDLHSELNLSSLELGDSALYFCASGDTDTQYFGPGTRLTVL.

This clonotype has more than one count but fewer than ten. This chain connects TRBV6-5 to TRBJ2-5; TRBD1 aligns across 7 bases. The CDR3 consists of 15 residues. Germline-derived CDR1 and CDR2 are MNHEY and SVGAGI. J lost 5 bases, V lost 2 bases, and 8 bases had no gene match. CDR3 sequence: CASSYTRQGLETQYF. Written as DNA, the CDR3 is TGTGCCAGCAGTTACACCAGACAGGGCCTGGAGACCCAGTACTTC.

This clonotype occurred many times. The chain joins TRBV6-5 to TRBJ2-5; the D is unclear. This CDR3 region has 14 residues. The germline CDR1 and CDR2 sequences are MNHEY and SVGAGI. Trimming cost V 0 bases and J 4 bases, with 9 bases left between them. The CDR3 region is CASSYSWQRETQYF. The CDR3 coding sequence is TGTGCCAGCAGTTACTCGTGGCAACGAGAGACCCAGTACTTC.

CDR3 bases: TGCGCCAGCAGCGCGTCCGGGACAAGCTCCTACGAGCAGTACTTC. This sequence encodes CASSASGTSSYEQYF. The V and J genes are TRBV5-1 and TRBJ2-7; a possible D gene is TRBD1 (6 bases). The V gene's germline CDR1 is SGHRS and CDR2 YFSETQ. CDR3 length equals 15 residues. The V end lost 4 bases, the J end lost 0 bases, and 14 bases lay between the germline ends.

This clonotype has a handful of counts. This chain joins TRBV5-4 and TRBJ2-2; 7 nucleotides line up with TRBD2. Per the germline V gene, CDR1 is SGHNT and CDR2 is YYREEE (reference sequence). Losses at the gene ends were 0 bases for V and 0 bases for J; bases not matched to a gene: 2. The CDR3 has 16 amino acids. This CDR3 reads CASSLGAGANTGELFF. The CDR3 DNA is TGTGCCAGCAGCTTGGGGGCGGGGGCGAACACCGGGGAGCTGTTTTTT.

This clonotype was detected a few times. The rearrangement links TRBV7-3 to TRBJ2-5; D tentatively reads TRBD1 or TRBD2 (5 bases each). The CDR3 has 15 amino acids. CDR1 is SGHTA and CDR2 is FQGTGA in the germline V gene. The germline V and J ends were trimmed by 1 base and 5 bases, with 14 bases remaining between them. CDR3 DNA: TGTGCCAGCAGCTTAAATCCGGGTTGGGGGGAGACCCAGTACTTC. This translates into CASSLNPGWGETQYF.

At least ten counts were recorded for this clonotype. The rearrangement links TRBV5-5 to TRBJ2-2; TRBD1 matches at 8 bases. The CDR3 is made up of 14 amino acids. Germline CDR1 reads SGHKS; CDR2 reads YYEKEE (reference sequence). V lost 4 bases, J lost 7 bases, and 6 bases stayed unmatched. CDR3 residues: CASSRTGLSGELFF. The CDR3 coding sequence is TGTGCCAGCAGCCGGACAGGGTTAAGCGGGGAGCTGTTTTTT.

There are many counts of this clonotype. This sequence joins TRBV24-1 and TRBJ2-1, with TRBD1 identical over 12 bases. J gave up 5 bases and V 3 bases, and 7 bases lay outside the gene matches. The CDR3 totals 17 residues. Germline assignment: CDR1 KGHDR and CDR2 SFDVKD. Here the CDR3 DNA reads TGTGCCACCAGTGATATGAGGGGACAGGGGGCGAACAATGAGCAGTTCTTC. It yields the protein CATSDMRGQGANNEQFF.

The table lists this clonotype with a few counts. CDR3 nucleotide sequence: TGTGCCTGGACCCGGGACAGGGGATGGGCAGATACGCAGTATTTT. Protein: CAWTRDRGWADTQYF. The rearrangement uses TRBV30 and TRBJ2-3; TRBD1 matches at 10 bases. The CDR3 consists of 15 residues. Germline CDR1 GTSNPN, CDR2 SVGIG (reference sequence). V lost 4 bases and J lost 4; bases outside the gene matches: 8.

This clonotype was picked up a small number of times. The chain joins TRBV20-1 to TRBJ2-7; TRBD1 or TRBD2 may be the D gene (5 bases each). The length of the CDR3 is 14 residues. With 7 bases removed from V and 5 bases from J, the gap between germline ends came to 21 bases. The germline gives CDR1 DFQATT, CDR2 SNEGSKA (reference sequence). The DNA for the CDR3 is TGCAGTGTAAGTTTTTGGCAGGGACGAGACGAGCAGTACTTC. It is translated as CSVSFWQGRDEQYF.

This clonotype was picked up a small number of times. The chain is built from TRBV7-9 and TRBJ2-5; 7 positions agree with TRBD1. Trimming at V came to 7 bases and at J to 5 bases, leaving 7 bases not matched to a gene. Germline V gene lookup returns CDR1 SEHNR and CDR2 FQNEAQ (reference sequence). The CDR3 consists of 13 residues. The CDR3 sequence: CASNTGVWETQYF. CDR3 DNA: TGTGCCAGCAACACAGGGGTTTGGGAGACCCAGTACTTC.

This clonotype has a handful of counts. This may be a read error: a much more frequent sequence differs by one nucleotide. This chain joins TRBV30 and TRBJ1-5, with TRBD1 matching over 7 bases. Germline CDR1 GTSNPN, CDR2 SVGIG (reference sequence). The CDR3 is 14 residues long. The CDR3, as DNA: TGTGCCCGGAGCCCGGGACAGATTTTCCAGCCCCAGCATTTT. Its translation is CARSPGQIFQPQHF.

This clonotype was observed many times. The chain has TRBV20-1 and TRBJ1-1; D is perhaps TRBD1 (5 bases). Deletions cut 6 bases from V and 1 base from J, with 9 bases between. CDR3 length equals 12 residues. Germline CDR1 reads DFQATT; CDR2 reads SNEGSKA (reference sequence). Here the CDR3 reads CSADNQNTEAFF. CDR3 DNA sequence: TGCAGTGCGGACAACCAGAACACTGAAGCTTTCTTT.

This clonotype came up a few times. The chain carries TRBV7-8 and TRBJ2-1, with 8 positions matching TRBD2. Germline CDR1 and CDR2: SGHVS and FQNEAQ. The trim removed 3 bases at V and 4 bases at J, leaving 8 bases unmatched. The CDR3 extends over 16 amino acids. CDR3 in amino acids: CASSFPSSGGYNEQFF. The CDR3 DNA reads TGTGCCAGCAGCTTTCCCTCGAGCGGGGGATACAATGAGCAGTTCTTC. Full variable domain (remainder filled in from reference TRBV7-8 and TRBJ2-1): GAGVSQSPRYKVAKRGQDVALRCDPISGHVSLFWYQQALGQGPEFLTYFQNEAQLDKSGLPSDRFFAERPEGSVSTLKIQRTQQEDSAVYLCASSFPSSGGYNEQFFGPGTRLTVL.

The table lists this clonotype with many counts. V and J are TRBV13 and TRBJ2-7; no clear D. Trimming left V 0 bases short and J 0 bases short, with 9 bases between. From germline, CDR1 is PRHDT and CDR2 FYEKMQ (reference sequence). CDR3 length: 15 amino acids. CDR3 region: CASSLGRQPSYEQYF. The DNA for the CDR3 is TGTGCCAGCAGCTTAGGCCGGCAACCCTCCTACGAGCAGTACTTC.

This clonotype has just a few counts. The chain joins TRBV4-2 to TRBJ2-2, with 7 nucleotides matching TRBD1. This CDR3 has 16 residues. Germline assignment: CDR1 LGHNA and CDR2 YNFKEQ. The ends lost 4 bases at V and 0 bases at J; junction bases unmatched: 5. The DNA of the CDR3 is TGTGCCAGCAGCCCCGGACAGGACGCGAACACCGGGGAGCTGTTTTTT. It is translated as CASSPGQDANTGELFF.

This clonotype occurred a few times. The rearrangement links TRBV28 to TRBJ1-2; no reliable D call. From germline, CDR1 is MDHEN and CDR2 SYDVKM. V shed 1 base and J shed 0 bases, with 12 bases lying between them. CDR3 length equals 16 residues. The CDR3 is CASSLSRPLANYGYTF. Here the CDR3 DNA reads TGTGCCAGCAGTTTATCGCGGCCATTAGCTAACTATGGCTACACCTTC.